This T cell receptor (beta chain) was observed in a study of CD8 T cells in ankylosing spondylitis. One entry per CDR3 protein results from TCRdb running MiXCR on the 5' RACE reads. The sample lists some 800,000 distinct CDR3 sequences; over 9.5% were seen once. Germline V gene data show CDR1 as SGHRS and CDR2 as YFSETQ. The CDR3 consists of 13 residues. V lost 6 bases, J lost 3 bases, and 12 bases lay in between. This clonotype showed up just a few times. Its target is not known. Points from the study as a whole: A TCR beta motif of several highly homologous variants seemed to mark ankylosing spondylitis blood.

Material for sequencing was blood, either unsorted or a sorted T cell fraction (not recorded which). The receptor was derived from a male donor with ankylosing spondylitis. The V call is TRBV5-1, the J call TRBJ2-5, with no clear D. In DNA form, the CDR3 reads TGCGCCAGCAAGGCCGTCTGGGAAGAGACCCAGTACTTC. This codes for CASKAVWEETQYF.